This T cell receptor (beta chain) stems from a study of T cell responses to AZD1222 COVID-19 vaccine. Study results and limitations: Donor demographics were predominantly white British with a female majority; clonal diversity may be underestimated.

Generated by immunoSEQ multiplex PCR, the TCRdb table keeps only in-frame clones and is missing some. The data show 150,000 to 200,000 clones, with just over 90% seen just once and 3.6% held by the top ten. Comments on this clone: The antigen remains unidentified.

Sequences were derived from peripheral blood, sampled 28 days after the second dose of the MenACWY control vaccine. This sequence originates from an adult who received the MenACWY meningococcal vaccine as a control.

CDR3 sequence (DNA): TGTGCCAGCATGGGTCTAGGGAATGAAAAACTGTTTTTT. Protein product: CASMGLGNEKLFF. This chain links TRBV2 with TRBJ1-4; D gene ambiguous. Per the germline V gene, CDR1 is SNHLY and CDR2 is FYNNEI. This CDR3 spans 13 amino acids. The V end lost 7 bases, the J end lost 5 bases, and 11 bases lay between the germline ends.